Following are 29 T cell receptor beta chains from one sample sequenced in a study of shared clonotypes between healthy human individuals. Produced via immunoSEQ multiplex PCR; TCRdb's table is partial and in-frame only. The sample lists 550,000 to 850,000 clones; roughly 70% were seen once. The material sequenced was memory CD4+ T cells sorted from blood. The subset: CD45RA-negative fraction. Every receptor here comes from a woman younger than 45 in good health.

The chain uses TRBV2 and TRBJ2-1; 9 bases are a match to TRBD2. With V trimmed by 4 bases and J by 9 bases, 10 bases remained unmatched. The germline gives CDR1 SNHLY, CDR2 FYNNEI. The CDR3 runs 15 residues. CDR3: CASSGLAGFTPEQFF. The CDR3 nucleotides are TGTGCCAGCAGTGGTCTAGCGGGATTTACCCCTGAGCAGTTCTTC.

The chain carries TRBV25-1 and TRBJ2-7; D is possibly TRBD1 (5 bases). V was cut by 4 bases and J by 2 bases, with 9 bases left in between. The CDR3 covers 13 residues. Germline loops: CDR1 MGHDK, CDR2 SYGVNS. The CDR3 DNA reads TGTGCCAGCAGTGGTGGGGCCCCCTACGAGCAGTACTTC. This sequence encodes CASSGGAPYEQYF.

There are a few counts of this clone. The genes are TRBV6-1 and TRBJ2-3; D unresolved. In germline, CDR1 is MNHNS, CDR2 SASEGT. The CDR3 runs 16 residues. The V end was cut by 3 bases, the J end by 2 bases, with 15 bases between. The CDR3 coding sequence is TGTGCCAGCAGTGATAGTTTCGGAGATTACACAGATACGCAGTATTTT. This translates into CASSDSFGDYTDTQYF.

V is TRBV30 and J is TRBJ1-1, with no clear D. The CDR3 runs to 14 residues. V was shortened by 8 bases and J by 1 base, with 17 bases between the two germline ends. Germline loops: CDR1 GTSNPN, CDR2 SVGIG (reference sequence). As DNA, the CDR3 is TGTGCCCCCGCCAGTAACGGGAGGAACACTGAAGCTTTCTTT. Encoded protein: CAPASNGRNTEAFF.

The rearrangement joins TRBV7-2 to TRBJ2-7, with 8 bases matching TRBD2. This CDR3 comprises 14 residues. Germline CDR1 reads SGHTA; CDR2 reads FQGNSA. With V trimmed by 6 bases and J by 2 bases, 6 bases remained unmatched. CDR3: CASREPGGPYEQYF. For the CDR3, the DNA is TGTGCCAGCAGGGAGCCGGGAGGGCCCTACGAGCAGTACTTC.

The chain's CDR3 is CASSLGRGRDQPQHF. In DNA form, the CDR3 reads TGTGCCAGCAGCCTTGGGAGGGGGAGGGATCAGCCCCAGCATTTT. This chain connects TRBV6-5 to TRBJ1-5, with D possibly matching TRBD1 (6 bases). There are 15 residues in the CDR3. V was clipped by 6 bases and J by 5 bases, with 17 bases between them. Germline V gene data show CDR1 as MNHEY and CDR2 as SVGAGI.

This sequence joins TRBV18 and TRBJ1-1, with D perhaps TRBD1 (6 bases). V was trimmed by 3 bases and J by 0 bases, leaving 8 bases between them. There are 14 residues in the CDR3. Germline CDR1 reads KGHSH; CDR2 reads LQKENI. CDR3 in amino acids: CASSPTGMNTEAFF. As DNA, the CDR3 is TGTGCCAGCTCACCGACAGGAATGAACACTGAAGCTTTCTTT.

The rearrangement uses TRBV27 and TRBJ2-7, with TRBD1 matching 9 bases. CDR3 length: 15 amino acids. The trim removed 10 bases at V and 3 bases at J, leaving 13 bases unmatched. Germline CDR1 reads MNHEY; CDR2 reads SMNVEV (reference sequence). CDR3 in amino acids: CATGPAGQGRYEQYF. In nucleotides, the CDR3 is TGTGCCACTGGTCCGGCGGGACAGGGCCGCTACGAGCAGTACTTC.

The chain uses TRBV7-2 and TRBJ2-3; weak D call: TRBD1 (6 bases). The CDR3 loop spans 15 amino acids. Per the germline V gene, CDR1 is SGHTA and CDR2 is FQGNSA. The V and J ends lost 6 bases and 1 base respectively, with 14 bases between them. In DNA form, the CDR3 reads TGTGCCAGCAGGTTTCCGGGACACCGCACAGATACGCAGTATTTT. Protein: CASRFPGHRTDTQYF.

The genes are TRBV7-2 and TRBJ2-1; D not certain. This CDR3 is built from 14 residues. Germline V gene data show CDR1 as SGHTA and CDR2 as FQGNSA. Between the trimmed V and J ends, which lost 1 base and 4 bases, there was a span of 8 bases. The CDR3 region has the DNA TGTGCCAGCAGCTTAGGGACCGCATACAATGAGCAGTTCTTC. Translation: CASSLGTAYNEQFF. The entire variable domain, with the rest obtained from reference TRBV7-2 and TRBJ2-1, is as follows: GAGVSQSPSNKVTEKGKDVELRCDPISGHTALYWYRQSLGQGLEFLIYFQGNSAPDKSGLPSDRFSAERTGGSVSTLTIQRTQQEDSAVYLCASSLGTAYNEQFFGPGTRLTVL.

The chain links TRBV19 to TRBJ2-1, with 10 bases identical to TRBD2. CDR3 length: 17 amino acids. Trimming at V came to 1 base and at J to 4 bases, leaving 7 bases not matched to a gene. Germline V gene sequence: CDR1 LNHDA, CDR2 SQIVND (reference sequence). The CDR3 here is CASSIVGAGGPYNEQFF. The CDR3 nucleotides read TGTGCCAGTAGTATAGTGGGAGCGGGAGGGCCATACAATGAGCAGTTCTTC.

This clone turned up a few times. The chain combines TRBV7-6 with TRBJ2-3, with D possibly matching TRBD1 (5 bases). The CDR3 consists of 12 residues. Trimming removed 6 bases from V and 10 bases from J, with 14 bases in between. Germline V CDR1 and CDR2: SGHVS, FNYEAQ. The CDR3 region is CASSSDWGAQYF. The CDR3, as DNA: TGTGCCAGCAGTTCCGACTGGGGCGCGCAGTATTTT.

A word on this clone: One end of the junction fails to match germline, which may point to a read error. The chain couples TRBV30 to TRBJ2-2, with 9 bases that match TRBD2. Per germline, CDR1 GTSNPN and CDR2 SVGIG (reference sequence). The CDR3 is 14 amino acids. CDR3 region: CAWSRGRGTGKLFF. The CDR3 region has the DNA TGTGCCTGGAGCCGCGGGAGGGGCACCGGGAAGCTGTTTTTT.

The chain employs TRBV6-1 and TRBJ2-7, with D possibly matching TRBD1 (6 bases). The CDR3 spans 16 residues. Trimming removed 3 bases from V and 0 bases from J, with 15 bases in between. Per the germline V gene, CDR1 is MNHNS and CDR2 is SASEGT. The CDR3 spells CASSDFGTPASYEQYF. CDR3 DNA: TGTGCCAGCAGTGATTTCGGGACACCTGCCTCCTACGAGCAGTACTTC.

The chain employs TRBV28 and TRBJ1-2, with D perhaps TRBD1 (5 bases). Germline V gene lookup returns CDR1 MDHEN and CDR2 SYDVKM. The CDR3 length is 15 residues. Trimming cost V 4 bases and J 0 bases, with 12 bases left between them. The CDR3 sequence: CASSSPPGANYGYTF. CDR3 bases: TGTGCCAGCAGTTCTCCACCGGGGGCTAACTATGGCTACACCTTC.

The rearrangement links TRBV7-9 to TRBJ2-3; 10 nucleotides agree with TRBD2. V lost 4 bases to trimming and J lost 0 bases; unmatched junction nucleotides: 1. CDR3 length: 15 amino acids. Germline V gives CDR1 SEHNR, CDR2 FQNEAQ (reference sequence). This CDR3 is CASSSGLASTDTQYF. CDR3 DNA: TGTGCCAGCAGCTCGGGACTAGCGAGCACAGATACGCAGTATTTT. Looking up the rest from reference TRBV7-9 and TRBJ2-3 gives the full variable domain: DTGVSQNPRHKITKRGQNVTFRCDPISEHNRLYWYRQTLGQGPEFLTYFQNEAQLEKSRLLSDRFSAERPKGSFSTLEIQRTEQGDSAMYLCASSSGLASTDTQYFGPGTRLTVL.

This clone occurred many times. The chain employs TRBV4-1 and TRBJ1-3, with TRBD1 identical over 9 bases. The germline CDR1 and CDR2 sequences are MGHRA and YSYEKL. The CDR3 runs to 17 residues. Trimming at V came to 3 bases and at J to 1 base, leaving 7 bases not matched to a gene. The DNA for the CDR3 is TGCGCCAGCAGCCAGCGGGGACAGGGTGATTCTGGAAACACCATATATTTT. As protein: CASSQRGQGDSGNTIYF.

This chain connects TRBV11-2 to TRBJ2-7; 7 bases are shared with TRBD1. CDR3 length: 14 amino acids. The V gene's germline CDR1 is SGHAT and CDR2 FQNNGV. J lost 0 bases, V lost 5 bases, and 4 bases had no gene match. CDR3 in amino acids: CASSPTGFSYEQYF. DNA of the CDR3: TGTGCCAGCAGCCCGACAGGGTTCTCCTACGAGCAGTACTTC.

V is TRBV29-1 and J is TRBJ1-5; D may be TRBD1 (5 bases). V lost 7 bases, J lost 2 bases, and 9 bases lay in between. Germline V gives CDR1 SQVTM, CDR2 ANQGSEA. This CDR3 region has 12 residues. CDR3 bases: TGCAGCGCTAAGACAGGCAATCAGCCCCAGCATTTT. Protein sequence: CSAKTGNQPQHF. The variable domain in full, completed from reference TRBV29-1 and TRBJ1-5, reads SAVISQKPSRDICQRGTSLTIQCQVDSQVTMMFWYRQQPGQSLTLIATANQGSEATYESGFVIDKFPISRPNLTFSTLTVSNMSPEDSSIYLCSAKTGNQPQHFGDGTRLSIL.

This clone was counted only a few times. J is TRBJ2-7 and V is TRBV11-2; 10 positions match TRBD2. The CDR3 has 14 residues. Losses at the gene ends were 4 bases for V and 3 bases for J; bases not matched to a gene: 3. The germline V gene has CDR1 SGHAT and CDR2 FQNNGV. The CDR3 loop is CASSWTSGNYEQYF. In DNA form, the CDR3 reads TGTGCCAGCAGCTGGACTAGCGGTAACTACGAGCAGTACTTC.

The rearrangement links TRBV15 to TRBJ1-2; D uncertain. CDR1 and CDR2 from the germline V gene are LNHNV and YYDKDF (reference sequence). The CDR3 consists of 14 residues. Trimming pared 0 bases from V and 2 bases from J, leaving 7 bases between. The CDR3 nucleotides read TGTGCCACCAGCAGAGAGCTGATGAACTATGGCTACACCTTC. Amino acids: CATSRELMNYGYTF. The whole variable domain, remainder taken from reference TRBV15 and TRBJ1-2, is DAMVIQNPRYQVTQFGKPVTLSCSQTLNHNVMYWYQQKSSQAPKLLFHYYDKDFNNEADTPDNFQSRRPNTSFCFLDIRSPGLGDTAMYLCATSRELMNYGYTFGSGTRLTVV.

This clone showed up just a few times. CDR3 amino acids: CASSSTSFPGELFF. Here the CDR3 DNA reads TGTGCCAGCAGCTCCACTAGTTTCCCCGGGGAGCTGTTTTTT. The chain carries TRBV28 and TRBJ2-2; weak D call: TRBD2 (5 bases). Trimming removed 6 bases at V and 6 bases at J, with 14 bases between. The germline CDR1 and CDR2 sequences are MDHEN and SYDVKM. CDR3 length equals 14 residues.

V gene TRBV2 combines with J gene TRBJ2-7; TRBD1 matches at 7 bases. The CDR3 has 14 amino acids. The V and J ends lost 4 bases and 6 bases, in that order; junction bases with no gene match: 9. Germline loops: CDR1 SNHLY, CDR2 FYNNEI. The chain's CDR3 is CASSGGLQGREQYF. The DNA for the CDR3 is TGTGCCAGCAGTGGGGGGCTACAGGGGCGCGAGCAGTACTTC.

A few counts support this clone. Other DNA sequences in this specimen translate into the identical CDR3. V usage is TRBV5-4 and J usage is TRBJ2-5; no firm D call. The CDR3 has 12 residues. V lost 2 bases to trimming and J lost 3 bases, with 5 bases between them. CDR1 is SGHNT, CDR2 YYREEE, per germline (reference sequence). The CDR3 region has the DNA TGTGCCAGCAGCTTTGCGGAAGAGACCCAGTACTTC. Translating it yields CASSFAEETQYF.

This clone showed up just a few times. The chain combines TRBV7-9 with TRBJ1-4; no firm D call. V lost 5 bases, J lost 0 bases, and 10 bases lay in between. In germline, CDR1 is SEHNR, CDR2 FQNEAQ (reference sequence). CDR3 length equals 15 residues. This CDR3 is CASSDRSATNEKLFF. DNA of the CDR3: TGTGCCAGCAGCGACCGGTCAGCAACTAATGAAAAACTGTTTTTT.

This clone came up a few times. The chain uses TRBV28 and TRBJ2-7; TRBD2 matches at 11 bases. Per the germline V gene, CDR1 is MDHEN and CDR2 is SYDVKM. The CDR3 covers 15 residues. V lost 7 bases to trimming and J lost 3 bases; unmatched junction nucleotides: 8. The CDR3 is CASTPIAGGRYEQYF. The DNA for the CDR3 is TGTGCCAGCACCCCAATAGCGGGAGGGCGCTACGAGCAGTACTTC.

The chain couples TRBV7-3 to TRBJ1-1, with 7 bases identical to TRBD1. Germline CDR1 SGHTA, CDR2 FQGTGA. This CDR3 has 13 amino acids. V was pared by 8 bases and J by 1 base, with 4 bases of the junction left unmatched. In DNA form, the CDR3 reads TGTGCCAGCCGACAGGGTTCGAACACTGAAGCTTTCTTT. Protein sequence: CASRQGSNTEAFF.

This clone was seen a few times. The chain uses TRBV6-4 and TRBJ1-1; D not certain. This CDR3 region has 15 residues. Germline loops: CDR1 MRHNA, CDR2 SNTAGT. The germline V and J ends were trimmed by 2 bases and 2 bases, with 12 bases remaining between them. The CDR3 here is CASSDEYSRNTEAFF. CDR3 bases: TGTGCCAGCAGTGACGAATACAGCCGAAACACTGAAGCTTTCTTT.

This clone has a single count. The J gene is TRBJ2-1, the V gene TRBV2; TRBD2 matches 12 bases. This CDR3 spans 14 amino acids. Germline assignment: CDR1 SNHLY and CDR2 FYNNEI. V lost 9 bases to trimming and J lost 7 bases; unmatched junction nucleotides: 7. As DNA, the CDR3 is TGTGCCAGTAATCGACTAGCGGGAGTAAATGAGCAGTTCTTC. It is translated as CASNRLAGVNEQFF.